The rows below give T cell receptor beta chains drawn from one sample of a study of T cells in narcolepsy. Using immunoSEQ multiplex PCR, the repertoire was profiled, and TCRdb retains in-frame clones only, with some absent. The repertoire has 30,000 to 35,000 clones, roughly 80% of them found once; the top ten carry about 2.5%. Specimen: CD45RA- memory CD4+ T cells from PBMCs. These receptors were taken from a human donor with narcolepsy. Both conserved end residues are part of each CDR3. A D gene is named only where the DNA matches it firmly. Expanded clones are given a class, and other clones once, few, many or no size at all.

V	J	size	D	DNA	CDR3
TRBV6-5	TRBJ1-4	NA	NA	TGTGCCAGCAGTTACTCTAGGGGTGGCATTGAAAAACTGTTTTTT	CASSYSRGGIEKLFF
TRBV9	TRBJ2-6	NA	NA	TGTGCCAGCAGCGGACAGGGAGGATCGGGGGCCAACGTCCTGACTTTC	CASSGQGGSGANVLTF
TRBV11-2	TRBJ1-1	NA	TRBD1	TGTGCCAGCAGCATGGACAGGATTCGGAACACTGAAGCTTTCTTT	CASSMDRIRNTEAFF
TRBV4-2	TRBJ2-5	NA	NA	TGTGCCAGCAGCCTACGGACTCTGGGGGCAGAGACCCAGTACTTC	CASSLRTLGAETQYF
TRBV19	TRBJ2-2	NA	TRBD1	TGTGCCAGTAGTCTTCCCCGGGACAGGGTTCTTAGCGGGGAGCTGTTTTTT	CASSLPRDRVLSGELFF
TRBV11-2	TRBJ1-4	NA	NA	TGTGCCAGCAGCCTCTCTCAAGGGACACTAGAAAAACTGTTTTTT	CASSLSQGTLEKLFF
TRBV4-3	TRBJ1-3	medium-sized	TRBD1	TGCGCCAGCAGCCAAGATGAGATAGGGACAGGGGTTCGAGCTGGAAACACCATATATTTT	CASSQDEIGTGVRAGNTIYF
TRBV5-1	TRBJ2-3	NA	NA	TGCGCCAGTCGGAAAGTAGGAAGCACAGATACGCAGTATTTT	CASRKVGSTDTQYF
TRBV5-1	TRBJ2-7	NA	NA	TGCGCCAGCAGCTCATATATGGGGAACGAGCAGTACTTC	CASSSYMGNEQYF
TRBV18	TRBJ2-2	NA	NA	TGTGCCAGCTCACCGGACGGGTACACCGGGGAGCTGTTTTTT	CASSPDGYTGELFF
TRBV19	TRBJ1-5	NA	NA	TGTGCCAGTAGTATTGGGCTCTACAGGGACGTACAGCCCCAGCATTTT	CASSIGLYRDVQPQHF
TRBV7-2	TRBJ1-2	NA	NA	TGTGCCAGCAGAATTTTCAGGGTAGACACACCACCTAACTATGGCTACACCTTC	CASRIFRVDTPPNYGYTF
TRBV5-4	TRBJ1-1	NA	NA	TGTGCCAGCAGCTTGGAAGGGGTAAACACTGAAGCTTTCTTT	CASSLEGVNTEAFF